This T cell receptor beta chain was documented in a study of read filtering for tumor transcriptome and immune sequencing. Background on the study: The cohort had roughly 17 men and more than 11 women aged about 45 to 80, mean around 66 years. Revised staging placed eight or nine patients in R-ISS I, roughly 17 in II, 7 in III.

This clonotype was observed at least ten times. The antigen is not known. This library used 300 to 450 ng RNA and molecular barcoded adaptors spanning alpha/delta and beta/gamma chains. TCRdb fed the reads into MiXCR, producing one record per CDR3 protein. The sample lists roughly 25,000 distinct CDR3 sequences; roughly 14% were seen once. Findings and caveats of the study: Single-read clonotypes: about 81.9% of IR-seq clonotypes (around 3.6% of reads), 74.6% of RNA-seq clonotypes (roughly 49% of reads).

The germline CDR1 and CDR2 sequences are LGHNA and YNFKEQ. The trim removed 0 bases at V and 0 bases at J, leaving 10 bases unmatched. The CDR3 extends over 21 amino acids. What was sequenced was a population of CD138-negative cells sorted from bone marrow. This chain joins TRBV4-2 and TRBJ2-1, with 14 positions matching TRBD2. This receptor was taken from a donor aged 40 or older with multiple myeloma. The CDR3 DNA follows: TGTGCCAGCAGCCAAGATCTCCCGGGACTAGCGGGAGTTAGCTCCTACAATGAGCAGTTCTTC. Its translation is CASSQDLPGLAGVSSYNEQFF.